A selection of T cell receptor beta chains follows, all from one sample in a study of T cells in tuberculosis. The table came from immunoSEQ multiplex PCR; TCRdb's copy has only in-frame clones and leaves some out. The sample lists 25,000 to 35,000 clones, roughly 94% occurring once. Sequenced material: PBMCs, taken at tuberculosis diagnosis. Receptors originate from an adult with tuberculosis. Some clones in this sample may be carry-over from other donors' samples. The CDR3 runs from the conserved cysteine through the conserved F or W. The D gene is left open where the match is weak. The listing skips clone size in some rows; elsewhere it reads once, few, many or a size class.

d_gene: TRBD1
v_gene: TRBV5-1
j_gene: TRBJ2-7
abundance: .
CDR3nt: TGCGCCAGCAGCCCACCCGGGACAGGGGGCGCGGGGGAGCAGTACTTC
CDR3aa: CASSPPGTGGAGEQYF

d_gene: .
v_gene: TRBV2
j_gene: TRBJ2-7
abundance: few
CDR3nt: TGTGCCAGCAGTGGAAACAGGGCGTACGAGCAGTACTTC
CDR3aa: CASSGNRAYEQYF

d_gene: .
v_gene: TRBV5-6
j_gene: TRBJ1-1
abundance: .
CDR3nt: TGTGCCAGCAGCTTGGTGTACGGGGAGGGGGACACTGAAGCTTTCTTT
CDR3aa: CASSLVYGEGDTEAFF

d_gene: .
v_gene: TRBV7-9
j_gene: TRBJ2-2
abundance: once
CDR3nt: TGTGCCAGCAGCTTAGTAGGACAGCTAAACACCGGGGAGCTGTTTTTT
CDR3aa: CASSLVGQLNTGELFF

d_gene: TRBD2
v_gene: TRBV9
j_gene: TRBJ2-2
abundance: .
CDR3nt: TGTGCCAGCAGCCGACTCCCGGGGGGGGAAATCAGGGAGCTGTTTTTT
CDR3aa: CASSRLPGGEIRELFF

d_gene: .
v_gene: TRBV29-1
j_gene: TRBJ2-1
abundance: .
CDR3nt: TGCAGCGTTGAAGAACCTAGCGCCAATGAGCAGTTCTTC
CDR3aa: CSVEEPSANEQFF

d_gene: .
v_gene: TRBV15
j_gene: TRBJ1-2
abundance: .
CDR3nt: TGTGCCACCAGCAGACTATTGGGCACGAGCTATGGCTACACCTTC
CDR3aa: CATSRLLGTSYGYTF

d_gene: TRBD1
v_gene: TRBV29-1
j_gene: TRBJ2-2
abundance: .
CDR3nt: TGCAGCGTCCGGATGGTGGGACAGACCGGGGAGCTGTTTTTT
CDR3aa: CSVRMVGQTGELFF

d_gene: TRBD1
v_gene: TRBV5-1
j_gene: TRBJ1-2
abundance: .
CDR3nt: TGCGCCAGCAGCTTGGCAGGGGGTAATGGCTACACCTTC
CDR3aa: CASSLAGGNGYTF

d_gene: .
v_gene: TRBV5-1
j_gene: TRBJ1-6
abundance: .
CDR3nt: TGCGCCAGCAGCACACCACAGTTCGGCTATAATTCACCCCTCCACTTT
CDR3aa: CASSTPQFGYNSPLHF

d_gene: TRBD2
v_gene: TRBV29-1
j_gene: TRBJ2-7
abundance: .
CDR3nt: TGCAGCGTTGGGGTGACTAGCGGGACAACCTACGAGCAGTACTTC
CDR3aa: CSVGVTSGTTYEQYF

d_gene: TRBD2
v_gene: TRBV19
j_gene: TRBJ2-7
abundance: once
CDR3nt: TGTGCCAGTAGTATTTCGGGACTAGACTACGAGCAGTACTTC
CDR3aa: CASSISGLDYEQYF

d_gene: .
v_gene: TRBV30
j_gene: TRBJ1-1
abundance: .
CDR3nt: TGTGCCTGGAGTGGGTGGGGCAGGGTGAACACTGAAGCTTTCTTT
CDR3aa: CAWSGWGRVNTEAFF

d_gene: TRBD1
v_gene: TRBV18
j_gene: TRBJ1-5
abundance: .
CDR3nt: TGTGCCAGCTCGTCCGGGACAGAGTTCAATCAGCCCCAGCATTTT
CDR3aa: CASSSGTEFNQPQHF

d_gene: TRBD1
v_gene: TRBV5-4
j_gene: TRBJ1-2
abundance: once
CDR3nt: TGTGCCAGCAGCTTGGGAGGGACAGGGGGAGGCTATGGCTACACCTTC
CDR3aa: CASSLGGTGGGYGYTF

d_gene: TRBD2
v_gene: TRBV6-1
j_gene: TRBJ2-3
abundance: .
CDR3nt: TGTGCCAGCAGTCAAGGACTAGCGGGCGATCCATACACAGATACGCAGTATTTT
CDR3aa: CASSQGLAGDPYTDTQYF

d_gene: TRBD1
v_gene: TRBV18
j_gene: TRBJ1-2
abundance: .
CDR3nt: TGTGCCAGCTCACCGCGGGACAGGGGTTGGTATGGCTACACCTTC
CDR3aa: CASSPRDRGWYGYTF

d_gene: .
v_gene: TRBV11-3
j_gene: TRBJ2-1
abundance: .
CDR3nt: TGTGCCAGCAGCCCTACAGGGAGCTCCTACAATGAGCAGTTCTTC
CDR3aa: CASSPTGSSYNEQFF

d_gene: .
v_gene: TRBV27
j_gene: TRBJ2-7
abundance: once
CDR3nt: TGTGCCAGCAGTTCCACCTACGAGCAGTACTTC
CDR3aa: CASSSTYEQYF

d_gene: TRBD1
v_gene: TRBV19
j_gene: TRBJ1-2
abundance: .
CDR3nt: TGTGCCAGTAGTCCGGGACAGGGAGGCTATGGCTACACCTTC
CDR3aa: CASSPGQGGYGYTF

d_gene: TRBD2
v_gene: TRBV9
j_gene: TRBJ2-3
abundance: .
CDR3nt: TGTGCCAGCAGCGCCGGACTAGCAACAGATACGCAGTATTTT
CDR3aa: CASSAGLATDTQYF

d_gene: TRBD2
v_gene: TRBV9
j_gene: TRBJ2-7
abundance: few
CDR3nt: TGTGCCAGCAGTCCTAGCGGGGGGTCCGCCTACGAGCAGTACTTC
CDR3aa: CASSPSGGSAYEQYF

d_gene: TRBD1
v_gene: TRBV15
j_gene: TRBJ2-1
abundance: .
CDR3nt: TGTGCCACCAGCAGGGCCGGGACAGGGGTCACTGAGCAGTTCTTC
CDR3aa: CATSRAGTGVTEQFF

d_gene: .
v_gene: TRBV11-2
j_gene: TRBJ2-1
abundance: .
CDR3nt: TGTGCCAGCAGCTTGACGGGATATGAGCAGTTCTTC
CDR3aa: CASSLTGYEQFF

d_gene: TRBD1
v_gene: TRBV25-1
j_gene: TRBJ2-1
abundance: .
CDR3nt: TGTGCCAGCAGTTTTGGACAGGGATACAATGAGCAGTTCTTC
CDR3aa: CASSFGQGYNEQFF

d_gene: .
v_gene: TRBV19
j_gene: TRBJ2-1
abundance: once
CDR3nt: TGTGCCAGTAGTATATCGCAGGGTATATACAATGAGCAGTTCTTC
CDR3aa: CASSISQGIYNEQFF

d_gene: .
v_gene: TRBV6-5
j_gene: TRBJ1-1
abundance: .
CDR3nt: TGTGCCAGCACCGAACCGGGGAACACTGAAGCTTTCTTT
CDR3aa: CASTEPGNTEAFF

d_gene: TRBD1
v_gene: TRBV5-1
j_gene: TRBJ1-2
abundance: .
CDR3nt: TGCGCCAGCAGCTTGCGGACAGGGAGAGAGTTTGGCTATGGCTACACCTTC
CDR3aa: CASSLRTGREFGYGYTF

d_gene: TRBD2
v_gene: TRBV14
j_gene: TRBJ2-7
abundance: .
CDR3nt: TGTGCCAGCAGCCCTTTGGATCTTACTAGCGGGGGGCTGCACGAGCAGTACTTC
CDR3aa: CASSPLDLTSGGLHEQYF

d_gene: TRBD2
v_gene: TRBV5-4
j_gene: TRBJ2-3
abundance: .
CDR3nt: TGTGCCAGCAGCTCCCGGACTAGCGGGGGTCTGACAGATACGCAGTATTTT
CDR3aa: CASSSRTSGGLTDTQYF

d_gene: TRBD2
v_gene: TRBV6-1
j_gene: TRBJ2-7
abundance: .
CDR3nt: TGTGCCAGCAGTGAAGCAGCGGGGGCCAAATACGAGCAGTACTTC
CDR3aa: CASSEAAGAKYEQYF

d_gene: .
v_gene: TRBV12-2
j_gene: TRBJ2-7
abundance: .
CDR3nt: TGTGCAAGTCGGTGTCCTAGTTGGGACAGACCCTCCTACGAGCAGTACTTC
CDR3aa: CASRCPSWDRPSYEQYF

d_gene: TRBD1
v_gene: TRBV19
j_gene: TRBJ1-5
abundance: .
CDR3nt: TGTGCCAGTAGTAACGGCAGGGGGCGCGTTCAGCCCCAGCATTTT
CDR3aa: CASSNGRGRVQPQHF

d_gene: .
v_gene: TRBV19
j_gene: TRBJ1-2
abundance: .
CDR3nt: TGTGCCAGTAGTACTGCGACGGGAGACTATGGCTACACCTTC
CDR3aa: CASSTATGDYGYTF

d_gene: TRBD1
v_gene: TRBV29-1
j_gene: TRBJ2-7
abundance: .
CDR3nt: TGCAGCGTCCCGGGACAGGGGGGCGAGCAGTACTTC
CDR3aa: CSVPGQGGEQYF

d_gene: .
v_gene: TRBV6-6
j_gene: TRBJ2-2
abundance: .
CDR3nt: TGTGCCAGCAGTCCCGGGCCCGGGGGAACCGGGGAGCTGTTTTTT
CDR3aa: CASSPGPGGTGELFF

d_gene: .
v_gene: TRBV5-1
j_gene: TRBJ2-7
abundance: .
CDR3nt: TGCGCCAGCAGCTTTCAGTCCAGGGACGAGCAGTACTTC
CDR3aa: CASSFQSRDEQYF

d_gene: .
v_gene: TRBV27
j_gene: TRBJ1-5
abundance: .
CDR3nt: TGTGCCAGCAGCGCGGCCGGGTACCAGCCCCAGCATTTT
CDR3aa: CASSAAGYQPQHF

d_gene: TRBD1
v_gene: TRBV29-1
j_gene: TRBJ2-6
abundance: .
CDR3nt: TGCAGCGTTGAAAAGGACAGGGCGGGGTCTGGGGCCAACGTCCTGACTTTC
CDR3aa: CSVEKDRAGSGANVLTF

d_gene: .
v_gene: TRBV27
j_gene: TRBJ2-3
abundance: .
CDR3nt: TGTGCCAGCAGTTCCTGGGCAGGGGAAGATACGCAGTATTTT
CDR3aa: CASSSWAGEDTQYF

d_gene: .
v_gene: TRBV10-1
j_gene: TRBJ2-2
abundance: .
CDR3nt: TGCGCCAGCAGTGAAGGCAGACATACGAACACCGGGGAGCTGTTTTTT
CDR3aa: CASSEGRHTNTGELFF

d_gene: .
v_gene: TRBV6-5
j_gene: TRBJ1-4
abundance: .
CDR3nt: TGTGCCAGCAGGGGATCCGGGACATCACATGAAAAACTGTTTTTT
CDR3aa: CASRGSGTSHEKLFF

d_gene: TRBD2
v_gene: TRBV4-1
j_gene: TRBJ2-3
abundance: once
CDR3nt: TGCGCCAGCAGCCAAGAAGAGCGGGGGACAGATACGCAGTATTTT
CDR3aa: CASSQEERGTDTQYF

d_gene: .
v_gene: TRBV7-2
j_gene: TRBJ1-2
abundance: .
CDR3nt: TGTGCCAGCAGCCCGCAGAGGACACAACTTTTTGGTGGCTACACCTTC
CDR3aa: CASSPQRTQLFGGYTF

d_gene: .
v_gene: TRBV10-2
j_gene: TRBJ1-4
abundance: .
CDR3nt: TGCGCCAGCAGAGAAGGGAGGGGGGAAAAACTGTTTTTT
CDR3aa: CASREGRGEKLFF

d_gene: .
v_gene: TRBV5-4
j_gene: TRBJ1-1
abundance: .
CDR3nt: TGTGCCAGCAGCTTGGGGCTGAACACTGAAGCTTTCTTT
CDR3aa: CASSLGLNTEAFF